One and the same sample provided the 26 T cell receptor beta chains below, sequenced in a study of CD8 T cells in Susac syndrome. Reverse transcription of about 0.45 to 1 ug RNA was performed with random hexamers. MiXCR, applied by TCRdb to the immunoSEQ multiplex PCR reads, yields one record per CDR3 protein. The data contain about 150,000 distinct CDR3 sequences, about 95% of them singletons. Sequenced material: CD8+ T cells from PBMCs. The receptor source for this set is a human donor with multiple sclerosis.

The chain recombines TRBV15 with TRBJ2-3, with a tentative D call TRBD2 (6 bases). V lost 0 bases and J 3 bases, leaving 13 bases between the germline ends. CDR1 and CDR2 (germline): LNHNV, YYDKDF (reference sequence). The CDR3 has 16 residues. The CDR3 region is CATSRDSSGLTDTQYF. CDR3 bases: TGTGCCACCAGCAGAGATTCCAGCGGGCTGACAGATACGCAGTATTTT.

The rearrangement links TRBV24-1 to TRBJ2-5; no clear D. CDR3 length equals 12 residues. With 10 bases removed from V and 1 base from J, the gap between germline ends came to 9 bases. Germline loops: CDR1 KGHDR, CDR2 SFDVKD. The CDR3 is CATEDVQETQYF. For the CDR3, the DNA is TGTGCCACTGAGGACGTCCAAGAGACCCAGTACTTC.

This clonotype was found once. In DNA form, the CDR3 reads TGCAGCGCGCAGGGACAGCTGAGGGAGCAGTACTTC. Translating gives CSAQGQLREQYF. The chain uses TRBV29-1 and TRBJ2-7, with 7 bases identical to TRBD1. Germline trimming cut 7 bases from V and 7 bases from J; bases unmatched to any gene: 10. This CDR3 is built from 12 residues. The germline gives CDR1 SQVTM, CDR2 ANQGSEA.

This chain connects TRBV29-1 to TRBJ1-2; no clear D gene. The CDR3 loop spans 11 amino acids. Per the germline V gene, CDR1 is SQVTM and CDR2 is ANQGSEA. V lost 5 bases to trimming and J lost 14 bases, with 18 bases between them. Here the CDR3 DNA reads TGCAGCGTTCGACGGGATGGAACGGGGACCTTC. It codes for CSVRRDGTGTF.

V and J are TRBV20-1 and TRBJ2-5, with D perhaps matching TRBD2 (6 bases). Trimming took off 1 base at V and 5 bases at J, with 14 bases between the two ends. The CDR3 runs to 14 residues. Germline values: CDR1 DFQATT, CDR2 SNEGSKA (reference sequence). The CDR3 sequence: CSARGYGSGETQYF. The DNA for the CDR3 is TGCAGTGCTAGAGGGTACGGGAGCGGCGAGACCCAGTACTTC.

The rearrangement joins TRBV5-6 to TRBJ2-1; D possibly corresponds to TRBD1 (6 bases). The CDR3 is 14 residues long. V lost 2 bases and J 7 bases, leaving 13 bases between the germline ends. Per germline, CDR1 SGHDT and CDR2 YYEEEE. CDR3 nucleotide sequence: TGTGCCAGCAGCTTCGACAGGAGCACTAATGAGCAGTTCTTC. Protein sequence: CASSFDRSTNEQFF.

The chain has TRBV7-9 and TRBJ2-5, with D uncertain. Germline CDR1 and CDR2: SEHNR and FQNEAQ (reference sequence). CDR3 length equals 14 residues. Trimming shortened V by 1 base and J by 5 bases, and 11 bases separated the two germline ends. DNA for the CDR3: TGTGCCAGCAGCTTAGGGGCATTGGCGGAGACCCAGTACTTC. Amino acid sequence: CASSLGALAETQYF.

This clonotype was recorded once. CDR3 sequence (DNA): TGTGCCAGTAGTCCCAACAGGGCCCTAAGTAACAATGAGCAGTTCTTC. Protein sequence: CASSPNRALSNNEQFF. The J gene is TRBJ2-1, the V gene TRBV19; D is perhaps TRBD1 (6 bases). Germline V gives CDR1 LNHDA, CDR2 SQIVND (reference sequence). Trimming shortened V by 5 bases and J by 5 bases, and 19 bases separated the two germline ends. CDR3 length: 16 amino acids.

V is TRBV27 and J is TRBJ1-2, with D maybe TRBD1 (5 bases). There are 16 residues in the CDR3. Germline V lookup: CDR1 MNHEY, CDR2 SMNVEV (reference sequence). The V end was cut by 2 bases, the J end by 4 bases, with 17 bases between. The CDR3 nucleotides are TGTGCCAGCAGTTTAACCCCCTGGGACTTCACCTATGGCTACACCTTC. Its protein is CASSLTPWDFTYGYTF.

This chain links TRBV27 with TRBJ1-5, with D possibly matching TRBD1 (5 bases). The germline V and J ends were trimmed by 1 base and 1 base, with 11 bases remaining between them. CDR1 is MNHEY, CDR2 SMNVEV, per germline (reference sequence). The CDR3 runs to 16 residues. The CDR3 sequence is CASSLWGRASNQPQHF. CDR3 DNA sequence: TGTGCCAGCAGTTTATGGGGCCGTGCGAGCAATCAGCCCCAGCATTTT.

The chain recombines TRBV27 with TRBJ2-1; 11 bases map to TRBD2. This CDR3 has 15 residues. Trimming took 3 bases from V and 6 from J; bases not matched to a gene: 4. The germline V gene has CDR1 MNHEY and CDR2 SMNVEV (reference sequence). CDR3 region: CASSLISGGANEQFF. The CDR3 bases are TGTGCCAGCAGTTTGATTAGCGGGGGGGCCAATGAGCAGTTCTTC.

J is TRBJ2-6 and V is TRBV9, with D unclear. This CDR3 has 15 residues. V lost 0 bases and J lost 2, with 6 bases in between. CDR1 is SGDLS and CDR2 is YYNGEE in the germline V gene. CDR3 DNA sequence: TGTGCCAGCAGCGTAGTCCCGGCTGGGGCCAACGTCCTGACTTTC. Protein product: CASSVVPAGANVLTF.

V and J are TRBV7-8 and TRBJ2-3; D unresolved. From germline, CDR1 is SGHVS and CDR2 FQNEAQ. The V gene lost 1 base and the J gene lost 6 bases, with 8 bases spanning the gap. This CDR3 has 13 amino acids. The CDR3 DNA reads as TGTGCCAGCAGCTTAGTGGAACGGGATACGCAGTATTTT. Its protein is CASSLVERDTQYF. Based on the CDR3 plus reference TRBV7-8 and TRBJ2-3, the full variable domain is GAGVSQSPRYKVAKRGQDVALRCDPISGHVSLFWYQQALGQGPEFLTYFQNEAQLDKSGLPSDRFFAERPEGSVSTLKIQRTQQEDSAVYLCASSLVERDTQYFGPGTRLTVL.

The chain employs TRBV7-9 and TRBJ2-7; D ambiguous. This CDR3 is 12 amino acids long. Germline loops: CDR1 SEHNR, CDR2 FQNEAQ (reference sequence). The germline V and J ends were trimmed by 5 bases and 5 bases, with 10 bases remaining between them. CDR3 sequence (DNA): TGTGCCAGCAGCCGGACGCCCCACGAGCAGTACGTC. Amino acids: CASSRTPHEQYV.

The V gene is TRBV9, the J gene TRBJ2-7; 14 nucleotides agree with TRBD2. The CDR3 has 17 amino acids. Germline-derived CDR1 and CDR2 are SGDLS and YYNGEE. The V gene end was trimmed by 2 bases and the J gene end by 6 bases; junction bases not matched to a gene: 10. In nucleotides, the CDR3 is TGTGCCAGCAGCGTGGGGACTAGCGGGGGCCTCAGATCCGAGCAGTACTTC. It encodes CASSVGTSGGLRSEQYF. Based on the CDR3 plus reference TRBV9 and TRBJ2-7, the full variable domain is DSGVTQTPKHLITATGQRVTLRCSPRSGDLSVYWYQQSLDQGLQFLIQYYNGEERAKGNILERFSAQQFPDLHSELNLSSLELGDSALYFCASSVGTSGGLRSEQYFGPGTRLTVT.

The chain joins TRBV20-1 to TRBJ2-7, with D possibly matching TRBD2 (6 bases). The CDR3 is made up of 16 amino acids. Trimming took off 1 base at V and 0 bases at J, with 16 bases between the two ends. The germline V gene has CDR1 DFQATT and CDR2 SNEGSKA (reference sequence). CDR3 DNA sequence: TGCAGTGCTAGAGGGAGGGGAGATGTTGGCTCCTACGAGCAGTACTTC. Its protein is CSARGRGDVGSYEQYF.

This clonotype was seen a single time. This chain joins TRBV29-1 and TRBJ1-1; D is unresolved. CDR1 is SQVTM, CDR2 ANQGSEA, per germline. This CDR3 spans 15 amino acids. The V and J ends lost 3 bases and 3 bases respectively, with 17 bases between them. The CDR3 DNA reads as TGCAGCGTTGATAAGAACGCTGCATTGGACACTGAAGCTTTCTTT. This codes for CSVDKNAALDTEAFF.

This chain joins TRBV6-5 and TRBJ2-7; D is ambiguous. V was shortened by 5 bases and J by 6 bases, with 17 bases between the two germline ends. The CDR3 sequence is 14 residues long. Germline CDR1 MNHEY, CDR2 SVGAGI. CDR3: CASSARTPTGEQYF. The CDR3 coding sequence is TGTGCCAGCAGTGCCCGGACCCCGACGGGCGAGCAGTACTTC.

CDR3 region: CASSLGPNPPWV. In DNA form, the CDR3 reads TGTGCCAGCAGCTTAGGCCCGAATCCACCTTGGGTC. The rearrangement uses TRBV7-9 and TRBJ2-7; no clear D. Germline lookup yields CDR1 SEHNR and CDR2 FQNEAQ (reference sequence). The CDR3 runs to 12 residues.

The chain uses TRBV29-1 and TRBJ2-1; 7 positions agree with TRBD2. V gave up 6 bases and J gave up 5 bases; unmatched junction bases: 7. This CDR3 contains 13 residues. The germline gives CDR1 SQVTM, CDR2 ANQGSEA. CDR3 bases: TGCAGCGTAAGTAGCGGGTTCGACAATGAGCAGTTCTTC. Translation: CSVSSGFDNEQFF.

V usage is TRBV27 and J usage is TRBJ1-1; 7 nucleotides align to TRBD1. The CDR3 has 14 residues. Germline CDR1 reads MNHEY; CDR2 reads SMNVEV (reference sequence). Losses at the gene ends were 4 bases for V and 0 bases for J; bases not matched to a gene: 2. The CDR3 region is CASSSGQLNTEAFF. The CDR3 DNA sequence: TGTGCCAGCAGTTCGGGACAGCTGAACACTGAAGCTTTCTTT.

Note on this clonotype: Because it lacks the conserved phenylalanine or tryptophan at the end, this CDR3 is likely a read error. Because the CDR3's place on the DNA is in doubt, the DNA is left out and the CDR3 is given as listed by TCRdb. The rearrangement uses TRBV20-1 and TRBJ2-5. Germline V gene lookup returns CDR1 DFQATT and CDR2 SNEGSKA (reference sequence). The CDR3 adds up to 8 amino acids, both ends counted. The CDR3 region is CSAGFPYV.

V gene TRBV27 combines with J gene TRBJ1-1; weak D call: TRBD1 (6 bases). The ends were cut back, 5 bases at V and 2 bases at J, with 15 bases in the middle. Germline-derived CDR1 and CDR2 are MNHEY and SMNVEV (reference sequence). CDR3 length: 15 residues. The CDR3: CASSPGGAVNTEAFF. The CDR3 DNA sequence: TGTGCCAGCAGTCCGGGGGGGGCAGTAAACACTGAAGCTTTCTTT.

The chain combines TRBV15 with TRBJ1-1; possible D gene TRBD1, 6 bases. V lost 8 bases and J lost 5, with 18 bases in between. Germline loops: CDR1 LNHNV, CDR2 YYDKDF (reference sequence). The CDR3 sequence is 14 residues long. CDR3 nucleotide sequence: TGTGCCACCTTGTCCCCCAGGGGACGAACTGAAGCTTTCTTT. As protein: CATLSPRGRTEAFF.

The chain has TRBV11-2 and TRBJ2-7, with 10 nucleotides matching TRBD1. CDR1 is SGHAT, CDR2 FQNNGV, per germline. V lost 4 bases, J lost 0 bases, and 9 bases stayed unmatched. This CDR3 spans 17 amino acids. The CDR3 loop is CASSSWTGTGASYEQYV. Here the CDR3 DNA reads TGTGCCAGCAGCTCCTGGACCGGGACAGGGGCCTCCTACGAGCAGTACGTC.

The V gene is TRBV9, the J gene TRBJ2-3; no definite D call. The CDR3 has 13 residues. Deletions cut 3 bases from V and 2 bases from J, with 7 bases between. Looked up from germline, CDR1 is SGDLS and CDR2 is YYNGEE. Written as DNA, the CDR3 is TGTGCCAGCAGCGGCATACCCACAGATACGCAGTATTTT. This translates into CASSGIPTDTQYF.